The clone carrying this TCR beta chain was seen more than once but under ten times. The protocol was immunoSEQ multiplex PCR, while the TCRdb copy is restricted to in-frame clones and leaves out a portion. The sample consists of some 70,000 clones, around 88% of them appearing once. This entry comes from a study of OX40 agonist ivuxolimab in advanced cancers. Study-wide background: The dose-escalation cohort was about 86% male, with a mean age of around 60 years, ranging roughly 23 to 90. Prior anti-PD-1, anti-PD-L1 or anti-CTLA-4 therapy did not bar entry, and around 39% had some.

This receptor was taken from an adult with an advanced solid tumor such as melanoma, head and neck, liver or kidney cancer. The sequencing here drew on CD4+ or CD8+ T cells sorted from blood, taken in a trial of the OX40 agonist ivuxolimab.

The CDR3 reads CASTSGINEQFF. CDR3 nucleotide sequence: TGTGCCAGCACTAGCGGGATCAATGAGCAGTTCTTC. The chain couples TRBV2 to TRBJ2-1; 9 bases line up with TRBD2. CDR3 length: 12 amino acids. With V trimmed by 7 bases and J by 6 bases, 1 base remained unmatched. Germline assignment: CDR1 SNHLY and CDR2 FYNNEI.